One T cell receptor (beta chain) is described in this entry. Its antigen is undetermined. The data are from a study of early stage breast cancer tumors. Across the study: Invasive lobular carcinomas made up about 30% of the 12 ER+/PR+/HER2- tumors.

Germline V gives CDR1 SGHTA, CDR2 FQGNSA. The ends were cut back, 5 bases at V and 4 bases at J, with 20 bases in the middle. The CDR3 is 16 amino acids. Notes on the study in general: Enriched TCRB sequences shared across patients were mostly commonly generated sequences. Functional markers like CD4, CD8 and FOXP3 were missed in bulk sequencing. Tumor and normal breast were distinguished via blood comparison in about 90% of the 16 patients.

Clones were read by immunoSEQ multiplex PCR, and TCRdb kept only the in-frame ones, dropping some. The sample lists about 24,000 clones; 65% to 70% were seen once. J is TRBJ1-1 and V is TRBV7-2, with a weak D call TRBD1 (5 bases). Material: breast tumor tissue. The TCR sequence derives from a person aged 55-75 years with breast cancer. The CDR3 nucleotides are TGTGCCAGCAGCCCCGCTACGGGGGACGGGGGCACTGAAGCTTTCTTT. Its translation is CASSPATGDGGTEAFF.